This TCR beta chain was recovered during a study of T cells in Graves' hyperthyroidism and ophthalmopathy. Study-level information: Peripheral blood sampling occurred at initial diagnosis, before any treatment. General study points: In the blood, most expanded thyroid clonotypes above 0.001 appeared as well.

TCR beta CDR3 regions were amplified from RNA. HTBI primers were used for first-round RT-PCR of the TCR CDR3. TCRdb ran MiXCR on the multiplex PCR reads and lists one entry per CDR3 protein. The table includes about 320,000 distinct CDR3 sequences, 16% detected once. Concerning this clonotype itself: Its antigen is not known.

Germline CDR1 SQVTM, CDR2 ANQGSEA. CDR3 length equals 15 residues. With 1 base removed from V and 0 bases from J, the gap between germline ends came to 11 bases. The sequenced sample was blood. The sequence was collected from a man aged 25 to 45 with Graves' hyperthyroidism. The V and J genes are TRBV29-1 and TRBJ2-3; D remains ambiguous. The CDR3 coding sequence is TGCAGCGTTGAAGGTCCCGAGGAGAGCACAGATACGCAGTATTTT. It specifies CSVEGPEESTDTQYF.